This T cell receptor (beta chain) was observed in a study of neurological immune-mediated disorders. Findings of the study overall: Because no CDR3 amino acid sequences were shared across subjects by expanded clones, private repertoires were suggested in all groups.

In this sample, this clonotype turned up a few times. The antigen is not known. The method for making cDNA was 5'RACE, and it used 10-nucleotide random UMIs. Each CDR3 protein is one row after TCRdb ran MiXCR on the 5' RACE reads. The sample carries about 33,000 distinct CDR3 sequences, roughly an eighth recorded once. Time point here: longitudinal time-point 2. Unsorted libraries used 2 million PBMCs kept at -80 degrees C. This clonotype was obtained from a woman between 35 and 50 years old in good health. Source material: PBMCs.

This chain's CDR3 is CASSETGGGSTDTQYF. For the CDR3, the DNA is TGTGCCAGCAGTGAAACGGGCGGGGGGAGCACAGATACGCAGTATTTT. This rearrangement joins TRBV6-1 to TRBJ2-3; 8 bases match TRBD2. The CDR3 covers 16 residues. Germline V gives CDR1 MNHNS, CDR2 SASEGT. The trim removed 2 bases at V and 0 bases at J, leaving 4 bases unmatched.